This T cell receptor (beta chain) was sequenced in a study of breast tumors, draining lymph nodes, adjacent tissues. MiXCR was run by TCRdb on the multiplex PCR reads, yielding one entry per CDR3 protein. The sample shows approximately 200,000 distinct CDR3 sequences, about 32% of them seen only once. The lymph nodes were axillary draining lymph nodes from breast cancer patients. Comment on this clonotype: Its matching antigen is unknown.

Trimming stripped 2 bases from V and 8 bases from J, with 19 bases between. CDR1 and CDR2 from the germline V gene are SGHRS and YFSETQ. The CDR3 sequence is 16 residues long. Study conclusions and caveats: Luminal-like breast cancer showed significantly higher tumor–nontumor repertoire similarity than basal-like. Tumor repertoires ranked between lymph nodes and nontumor tissue in diversity, with V and J gene preferences. That most tumor T cells come from lymph nodes remained unproven. Data fit most tumor T cells coming from lymph node, expanding in tumor.

J is TRBJ2-2 and V is TRBV5-1; D might be TRBD2 (6 bases). The clonotype was recovered from a female donor with breast cancer. Some clones in this sample may be carry-over from other donors' samples. Sequencing was done on a sample of axillary lymph node tissue. CDR3 residues: CASSFGTGGTTGELFF. CDR3 nucleotide sequence: TGCGCCAGCAGCTTCGGCACAGGAGGGACGACTGGGGAGCTGTTTTTT. The variable domain in full, completed from reference TRBV5-1 and TRBJ2-2, reads KAGVTQTPRYLIKTRGQQVTLSCSPISGHRSVSWYQQTPGQGLQFLFEYFSETQRNKGNFPGRFSGRQFSNSRSEMNVSTLELGDSALYLCASSFGTGGTTGELFFGEGSRLTVL.